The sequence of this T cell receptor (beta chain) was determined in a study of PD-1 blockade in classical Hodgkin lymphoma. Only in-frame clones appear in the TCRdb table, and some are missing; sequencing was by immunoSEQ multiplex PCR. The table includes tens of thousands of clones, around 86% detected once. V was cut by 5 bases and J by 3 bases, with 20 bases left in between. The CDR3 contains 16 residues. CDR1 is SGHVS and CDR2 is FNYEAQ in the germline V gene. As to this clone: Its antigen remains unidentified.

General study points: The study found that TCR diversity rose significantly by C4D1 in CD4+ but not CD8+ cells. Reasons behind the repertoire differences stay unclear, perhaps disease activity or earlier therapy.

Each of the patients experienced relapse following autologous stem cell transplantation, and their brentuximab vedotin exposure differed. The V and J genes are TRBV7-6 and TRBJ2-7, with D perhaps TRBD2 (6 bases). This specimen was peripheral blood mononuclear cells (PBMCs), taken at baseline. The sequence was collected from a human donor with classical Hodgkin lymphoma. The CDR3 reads CASSHGPEEGNYEQYF. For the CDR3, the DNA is TGTGCCAGCAGCCATGGTCCGGAGGAGGGGAACTACGAGCAGTACTTC.